Following are 17 T cell receptor beta chains from one sample sequenced in a study of blood T cell repertoires in COVID-19 (dated by TCRdb to about 2020). Libraries were prepared through the immunoSEQ multiplex PCR assay. TCRdb obtained this table from immuneACCESS and retained in-frame rearrangements with V and J assigned. These tables miss some clones; where compared with another copy, unresolved V genes account for less than half of the shortfall, and the remainder is unexplained. Across this sample there are hundreds of thousands of clones, with 70% to 90% seen only once. The top ten hold under 15% of the sample. Sequencing was done on a sample of peripheral blood. The receptors stem from a woman in her 70s with COVID-19, enrolled during active disease.

This chain joins TRBV30 and TRBJ1-2; maybe TRBD1 (5 bases). Germline V gives CDR1 GTSNPN, CDR2 SVGIG (reference sequence). The CDR3 runs 14 residues. The V end lost 4 bases, the J end lost 5 bases, and 17 bases lay between the germline ends. CDR3 sequence reads: CAWIKGQVGYGYTF. CDR3 nucleotides: TGTGCCTGGATCAAGGGGCAGGTTGGGTATGGCTACACCTTC.

The V call is TRBV28, the J call TRBJ2-5, with 11 nucleotides matching TRBD2. V lost 6 bases and J lost 7; bases outside the gene matches: 7. The germline V gene has CDR1 MDHEN and CDR2 SYDVKM. The CDR3 extends over 14 amino acids. The CDR3 reads CASRRSGGAGTQYF. The CDR3 DNA is TGTGCCAGCAGGCGTAGCGGGGGGGCTGGGACCCAGTACTTC. Full variable domain (missing parts from reference TRBV28 and TRBJ2-5): DVKVTQSSRYLVKRTGEKVFLECVQDMDHENMFWYRQDPGLGLRLIYFSYDVKMKEKGDIPEGYSVSREKKERFSLILESASTNQTSMYLCASRRSGGAGTQYFGPGTRLLVL.

The gene calls are TRBV7-8 and TRBJ2-5; perhaps TRBD2 as D (5 bases). CDR1 is SGHVS, CDR2 FQNEAQ, per germline. This CDR3 is 15 amino acids long. Trimming took off 0 bases at V and 7 bases at J, with 15 bases between the two ends. The CDR3 bases are TGTGCCAGCAGCTTAGCAGGGTCAGGACGGGGGACCCAGTACTTC. Its translation: CASSLAGSGRGTQYF.

This chain connects TRBV4-3 to TRBJ1-5; TRBD1 matches at 7 bases. Trimming took 5 bases from V and 5 from J; bases not matched to a gene: 12. The germline V gene has CDR1 LGHNA and CDR2 YSLEER. The CDR3 has 16 amino acids. CDR3 amino acids: CASSGYWTGADQPQHF. CDR3 nucleotides: TGCGCCAGCAGCGGATACTGGACAGGAGCAGATCAGCCCCAGCATTTT.

This rearrangement joins TRBV5-4 to TRBJ1-2; 7 bases agree with TRBD1. Trimming took 3 bases from V and 4 from J; bases not matched to a gene: 0. The CDR3 spans 12 residues. Germline V gene data show CDR1 as SGHNT and CDR2 as YYREEE (reference sequence). This chain's CDR3 is CASSSGGYGYTF. DNA of the CDR3: TGTGCCAGCAGCTCAGGGGGCTATGGCTACACCTTC.

This rearrangement joins TRBV4-1 to TRBJ2-2; TRBD1 aligns across 10 bases. The junction had 6 bases not matched to a gene; V was cut back by 1 base and J by 4 bases. There are 17 residues in the CDR3. Germline V gene lookup returns CDR1 MGHRA and CDR2 YSYEKL. The CDR3 protein is CASSQGGDRGVTGELFF. In DNA form, the CDR3 reads TGCGCCAGCAGCCAAGGGGGGGACAGGGGAGTCACCGGGGAGCTGTTTTTT.

This clone appeared a few times. The rearrangement links TRBV19 to TRBJ1-5; 8 bases align to TRBD1. Looked up from germline, CDR1 is LNHDA and CDR2 is SQIVND (reference sequence). The CDR3 is 16 amino acids. Trimming at V came to 3 bases and at J to 9 bases, leaving 13 bases not matched to a gene. CDR3 bases: TGTGCCAGTAGTATCTCGTCAGGGGGCCTGAGGAGGCCCCAGCATTTT. This translates into CASSISSGGLRRPQHF.

The V call is TRBV9, the J call TRBJ1-5; tentative D call: TRBD1 (5 bases). This CDR3 has 13 residues. V was shortened by 2 bases and J by 6 bases, with 9 bases between the two germline ends. Germline V gene data show CDR1 as SGDLS and CDR2 as YYNGEE. Here the CDR3 DNA reads TGTGCCAGCAGCGTCAGGGATTCTCAGCCCCAGCATTTT. It encodes CASSVRDSQPQHF.

In its sample, this clone was seen a few times. This sequence joins TRBV5-6 and TRBJ1-2, with D perhaps TRBD1 (5 bases). The germline V gene encodes CDR1 SGHDT and CDR2 YYEEEE. Trimming left V 3 bases short and J 10 bases short, with 10 bases between. There are 11 residues in the CDR3. The CDR3 sequence is CASSWEGVYTF. Written as DNA, the CDR3 is TGTGCCAGCAGCTGGGAAGGGGTCTACACCTTC.

The gene calls are TRBV7-8 and TRBJ2-3, with TRBD2 identical over 10 bases. From germline, CDR1 is SGHVS and CDR2 FQNEAQ. Germline trimming cut 5 bases from V and 4 bases from J; bases unmatched to any gene: 6. The CDR3 sequence is 15 residues long. The DNA of the CDR3 is TGTGCCAGCAGCGCGGGACTAGCGTTTGCAGATACGCAGTATTTT. This sequence encodes CASSAGLAFADTQYF.

The chain employs TRBV27 and TRBJ2-4; 15 nucleotides align to TRBD2. Germline trimming cut 5 bases from V and 4 bases from J; bases unmatched to any gene: 6. This CDR3 is built from 17 residues. CDR1 is MNHEY, CDR2 SMNVEV, per germline (reference sequence). The CDR3 loop reads CASSPLGLAGGKNIQYF. The CDR3 nucleotides are TGTGCCAGCAGTCCCTTGGGACTAGCGGGGGGAAAAAACATTCAGTACTTC.

The V and J genes are TRBV4-3 and TRBJ1-5; a weak D match, TRBD1 (5 bases). CDR3 size: 16 residues. Germline loops: CDR1 LGHNA, CDR2 YSLEER. Trimming pared 4 bases from V and 5 bases from J, leaving 18 bases between. DNA of the CDR3: TGCGCCAGCAGCCCCCAGCGGGTCGGGGCGGATCAGCCCCAGCATTTT. Residues: CASSPQRVGADQPQHF.

J is TRBJ2-5 and V is TRBV5-1, with 12 positions matching TRBD2. Per the germline V gene, CDR1 is SGHRS and CDR2 is YFSETQ. The CDR3 covers 16 residues. With V trimmed by 2 bases and J by 0 bases, 2 bases remained unmatched. CDR3 protein: CASSLGTSGYQETQYF. As DNA, the CDR3 is TGCGCCAGCAGCTTAGGGACTAGCGGGTACCAAGAGACCCAGTACTTC.

In the case of this clone: This may be a read error, as it is one base from a much larger clone. This sequence joins TRBV11-2 and TRBJ2-1; D not resolved. CDR1 is SGHAT, CDR2 FQNNGV, per germline. V was clipped by 5 bases and J by 5 bases, with 4 bases between them. This CDR3 region has 11 residues. CDR3: CASSPDNEQFF. CDR3 bases: TGTGCCAGCAGCCCTGACAATGAGCAGTTCTTC.

The CDR3 DNA is TGTGCCAGCAGCCTTATGGGGACTGGGACTGAAGCTTTCTTT. This codes for CASSLMGTGTEAFF. This chain connects TRBV7-9 to TRBJ1-1, with D perhaps matching TRBD1 (5 bases). Germline V CDR1 and CDR2: SEHNR, FQNEAQ (reference sequence). The CDR3 spans 14 residues. Trimming left V 5 bases short and J 5 bases short, with 15 bases between.

The chain carries TRBV10-3 and TRBJ2-1, with TRBD2 matching 7 bases. This CDR3 has 14 amino acids. Germline CDR1 ENHRY, CDR2 SYGVKD. V lost 2 bases, J lost 4 bases, and 2 bases stayed unmatched. DNA for the CDR3: TGTGCCATCAGTGAGGCGGGAGATTACAATGAGCAGTTCTTC. Amino acid sequence: CAISEAGDYNEQFF.

In its sample, this clone was seen once. This chain links TRBV29-1 with TRBJ2-3, with D possibly matching TRBD1 (6 bases). The V gene lost 6 bases and the J gene lost 2 bases, with 15 bases spanning the gap. The CDR3 has 14 residues. Germline-derived CDR1 and CDR2 are SQVTM and ANQGSEA. The CDR3 bases are TGCAGCGTAGTGAGGGGGATGACCACAGATACGCAGTATTTT. The encoded protein is CSVVRGMTTDTQYF.